These 7 T cell receptor beta chains were sequenced from one sample in a study of blood T cell repertoires in COVID-19. Libraries were prepared by immunoSEQ multiplex PCR; TCRdb keeps only in-frame clonotypes and omits some of them. The repertoire consists of fewer than 400,000 clones, with more than 85% occurring once and the leading ten covering approximately 17%. Sequences were obtained from PBMCs or T cells enriched from blood (not recorded which). These receptors were obtained from a woman aged 30 to 39 who had recovered from COVID-19.

V and J are TRBV11-2 and TRBJ2-7; 7 nucleotides match TRBD2. Trimming cost V 3 bases and J 6 bases; bases outside gene matches: 2. The V gene's germline CDR1 is SGHAT and CDR2 FQNNGV. This CDR3 is built from 12 residues. CDR3 sequence: CASSLGGSEQYF. CDR3 coding DNA: TGTGCCAGCAGCTTGGGAGGGAGCGAGCAGTACTTC.

The chain employs TRBV9 and TRBJ2-7, with D uncertain. The CDR3 is made up of 13 amino acids. V was clipped by 9 bases and J by 5 bases, with 18 bases between them. Germline CDR1 and CDR2: SGDLS and YYNGEE. The chain's CDR3 is CANIAEHSHEQYF. Here the CDR3 DNA reads TGTGCCAACATCGCGGAGCATAGCCACGAGCAGTACTTC.

The J gene is TRBJ2-2, the V gene TRBV19, with 15 bases aligning to TRBD2. Germline CDR1 LNHDA, CDR2 SQIVND (reference sequence). This CDR3 comprises 20 residues. Unmatched junction bases numbered 8, after V lost 3 bases and J lost 0 bases. The CDR3 sequence: CASSIFGLAGGPSNTGELFF. The CDR3 DNA reads TGTGCCAGTAGTATCTTTGGACTAGCGGGAGGGCCTTCGAACACCGGGGAGCTGTTTTTT.

The rearrangement links TRBV6-5 to TRBJ2-1, with D tentatively TRBD2 (6 bases). CDR3 length: 14 amino acids. Germline CDR1 and CDR2: MNHEY and SVGAGI. The ends were cut back, 6 bases at V and 1 base at J, with 10 bases in the middle. CDR3 coding DNA: TGTGCCAGCAGCGGGGGTAAATCCTACAATGAGCAGTTCTTC. Its translation is CASSGGKSYNEQFF.

The rearrangement uses TRBV6-5 and TRBJ1-3; TRBD1 is a possible D gene (6 bases). The V and J ends lost 6 bases and 0 bases respectively, with 12 bases between them. The CDR3 runs to 15 residues. Germline V lookup: CDR1 MNHEY, CDR2 SVGAGI. CDR3 in DNA: TGTGCCAGCAGCAGCACAGGGACCTCTGGAAACACCATATATTTT. This encodes CASSSTGTSGNTIYF.

The V and J genes are TRBV28 and TRBJ2-1; 7 positions agree with TRBD2. The CDR3 consists of 14 residues. V was pared by 8 bases and J by 4 bases, with 8 bases of the junction left unmatched. CDR1 MDHEN and CDR2 SYDVKM come from the germline V gene. The CDR3 loop reads CASAPTGGYNEQFF. The CDR3 DNA is TGTGCCAGCGCCCCGACGGGGGGATACAATGAGCAGTTCTTC.

The CDR3 nucleotides are TGTGCTAGTGGCAATGGACAGGTGCATGGCTACACCTTC. Residues: CASGNGQVHGYTF. The chain joins TRBV12-5 to TRBJ1-2; 7 bases agree with TRBD1. This CDR3 is built from 13 residues. CDR1 and CDR2 (germline): LGHNT, FRNRAP. The junction had 7 bases not matched to a gene; V was cut back by 6 bases and J by 6 bases. Together with reference TRBV12-5 and TRBJ1-2, the CDR3 gives the full variable domain: DARVTQTPRHKVTEMGQEVTMRCQPILGHNTVFWYRQTMMQGLELLAYFRNRAPLDDSGMPKDRFSAEMPDATLATLKIQPSEPRDSAVYFCASGNGQVHGYTFGSGTRLTVV.